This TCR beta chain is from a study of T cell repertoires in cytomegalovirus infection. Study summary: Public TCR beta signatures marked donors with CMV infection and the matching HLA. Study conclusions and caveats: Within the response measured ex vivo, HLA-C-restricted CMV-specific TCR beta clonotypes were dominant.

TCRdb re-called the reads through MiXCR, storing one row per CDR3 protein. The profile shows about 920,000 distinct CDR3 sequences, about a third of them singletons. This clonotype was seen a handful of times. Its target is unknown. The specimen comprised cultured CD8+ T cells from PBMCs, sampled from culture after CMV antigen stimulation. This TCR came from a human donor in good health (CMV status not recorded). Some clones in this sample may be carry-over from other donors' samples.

This CDR3 is CASSPDRVETEAFF. The CDR3 nucleotides are TGTGCCAGCAGCCCGGACAGGGTGGAAACTGAAGCTTTCTTT. This sequence joins TRBV6-1 and TRBJ1-1, with 8 bases matching TRBD1. Germline V gives CDR1 MNHNS, CDR2 SASEGT. This CDR3 has 14 residues. V shed 6 bases, J shed 5 bases, and the junction held 8 bases outside the gene matches.